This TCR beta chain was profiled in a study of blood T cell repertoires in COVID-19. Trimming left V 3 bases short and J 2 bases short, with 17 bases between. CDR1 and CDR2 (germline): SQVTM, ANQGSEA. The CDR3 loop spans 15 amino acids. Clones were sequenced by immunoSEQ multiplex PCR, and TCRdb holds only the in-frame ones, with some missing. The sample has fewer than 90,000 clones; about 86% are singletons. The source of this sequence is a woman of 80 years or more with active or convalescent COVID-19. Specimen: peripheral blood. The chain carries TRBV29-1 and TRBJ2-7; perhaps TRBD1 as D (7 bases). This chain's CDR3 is CSVDRGGTAAYEQYF. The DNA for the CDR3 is TGCAGCGTTGATAGAGGCGGGACAGCTGCCTACGAGCAGTACTTC.